This T cell receptor beta chain was sequenced in a study of blood T cell repertoires in COVID-19. Turning to the study itself: T cells, B-cell-depleted T cells, or PBMCs provided the cDNA or gDNA that served as material.

This clone has only one observation. Clones were read by immunoSEQ multiplex PCR, and TCRdb kept only the in-frame ones, dropping some. The data hold fewer than 350,000 clones, with over 75% observed a single time. The sequenced sample consisted of peripheral blood. The TCR originated in a woman in her fifties or sixties who had recovered from COVID-19.

Here the CDR3 reads CASSLDRGRYNEQFF. The CDR3 region has the DNA TGTGCCAGCAGCTTAGACAGGGGCCGTTACAATGAGCAGTTCTTC. This sequence joins TRBV7-3 and TRBJ2-1, with 8 positions matching TRBD1. The germline gives CDR1 SGHTA, CDR2 FQGTGA. V lost 2 bases to trimming and J lost 4 bases; unmatched junction nucleotides: 4. CDR3 size: 15 residues.